This TCR beta chain stems from a study of cytomegalovirus exposure and HLA in healthy donors. Germline V gives CDR1 MNHEY, CDR2 SVGAGI. The CDR3 consists of 11 residues. Unmatched junction bases numbered 2, after V lost 8 bases and J lost 8 bases. Study-wide findings and caveats: The tendency of first-cohort TCR clusters to co-occur in the 110 or so validation repertoires emerged from a later analysis.

Sequencing used immunoSEQ multiplex PCR; TCRdb keeps in-frame clones, though not all of them. The sample carries tens of thousands of clones, 97% recorded once. For this clone: Its target is unknown.

The J gene is TRBJ2-2, the V gene TRBV6-5; 7 bases align to TRBD2. The TCR was taken from a man aged 25-45 years in good health and CMV-seropositive. Sequenced input: PBMCs. The CDR3 nucleotides read TGTGCCAGCGCGGGGGTGGGGGAGCTGTTTTTT. Translated, it gives CASAGVGELFF.